These 9 T cell receptor beta chains were all obtained from the same sample, sequenced in a study of blood T cell repertoires in COVID-19. The table came from immunoSEQ multiplex PCR; TCRdb's copy has only in-frame clones and leaves some out. Of 150,000 to 200,000 clones in the sample, roughly 83% were seen once. The sample comprised PBMCs or T cells enriched from blood (not recorded which). These receptors originate from a woman in her sixties who had recovered from COVID-19.

The rearrangement links TRBV7-8 to TRBJ2-2; TRBD2 matches 9 bases. CDR1 and CDR2 from the germline V gene are SGHVS and FQNEAQ. This CDR3 has 16 residues. The J segment lost 5 bases and the V segment lost 2 bases, leaving 6 bases of the junction unmatched. The CDR3 sequence is CASSLFAAGGTGELFF. As DNA, the CDR3 is TGTGCCAGCAGCTTATTTGCCGCGGGGGGGACCGGGGAGCTGTTTTTT.

Written as DNA, the CDR3 is TGTGCCAGCACCTTCACCTGGGGCAAGAATCAGCCCCAGCATTTT. Protein: CASTFTWGKNQPQHF. The J gene is TRBJ1-5, the V gene TRBV27; a possible D gene is TRBD1 (5 bases). The CDR3 contains 15 residues. The V end lost 7 bases, the J end lost 4 bases, and 17 bases lay between the germline ends. Per germline, CDR1 MNHEY and CDR2 SMNVEV (reference sequence).

The chain employs TRBV11-3 and TRBJ2-1; a weak D match, TRBD2 (5 bases). This CDR3 region has 14 residues. The germline V and J ends were trimmed by 0 bases and 5 bases, with 8 bases remaining between them. Germline V gene data show CDR1 as SGHNT and CDR2 as YENEEA. CDR3 DNA sequence: TGTGCCAGCAGCTTAGACCTAGCCAACAATGAGCAGTTCTTC. Protein product: CASSLDLANNEQFF.

The rearrangement joins TRBV7-9 to TRBJ2-7; TRBD2 might be the D (5 bases). Trimming left V 3 bases short and J 7 bases short, with 10 bases between. The V gene's germline CDR1 is SEHNR and CDR2 FQNEAQ (reference sequence). The CDR3 has 12 residues. The CDR3 reads CASSFGSGEQYF. The CDR3 bases are TGTGCCAGCAGCTTCGGGTCGGGGGAGCAGTACTTC. Filled out from reference TRBV7-9 and TRBJ2-7, the complete variable domain reads DTGVSQNPRHKITKRGQNVTFRCDPISEHNRLYWYRQTLGQGPEFLTYFQNEAQLEKSRLLSDRFSAERPKGSFSTLEIQRTEQGDSAMYLCASSFGSGEQYFGPGTRLTVT.

This chain uses TRBV5-1 with TRBJ1-1; D is uncertain. V gave up 0 bases and J gave up 3 bases, with 6 bases separating them. The CDR3 is 13 residues long. Germline-derived CDR1 and CDR2 are SGHRS and YFSETQ. This chain's CDR3 is CASSLVSDTEAFF. The CDR3 DNA follows: TGCGCCAGCAGCTTGGTGTCGGACACTGAAGCTTTCTTT.

J is TRBJ2-1 and V is TRBV11-2, with TRBD1 identical over 7 bases. The CDR3 spans 18 residues. V lost 3 bases and J lost 7; bases outside the gene matches: 18. Germline values: CDR1 SGHAT, CDR2 FQNNGV. CDR3 coding DNA: TGTGCCAGCAGCTTCGGACGACAGGGACCCCTCGTGTGGAATGAGCAGTTCTTC. This encodes CASSFGRQGPLVWNEQFF.

This chain links TRBV29-1 with TRBJ2-5; the D gene is possibly TRBD1 (6 bases). In germline, CDR1 is SQVTM, CDR2 ANQGSEA. Trimming pared 6 bases from V and 2 bases from J, leaving 13 bases between. CDR3 length equals 13 residues. CDR3 DNA sequence: TGCAGCGTAACAGGGAAGACACAAGAGACCCAGTACTTC. Translation gives CSVTGKTQETQYF.

The chain recombines TRBV9 with TRBJ1-1; D remains ambiguous. V was trimmed by 2 bases and J by 3 bases, leaving 8 bases between them. CDR1 is SGDLS and CDR2 is YYNGEE in the germline V gene. The CDR3 is 13 amino acids. DNA of the CDR3: TGTGCCAGCAGCGTTTCCCCGTACACTGAAGCTTTCTTT. The encoded protein is CASSVSPYTEAFF. Drawing the rest from reference TRBV9 and TRBJ1-1, the complete variable domain is DSGVTQTPKHLITATGQRVTLRCSPRSGDLSVYWYQQSLDQGLQFLIQYYNGEERAKGNILERFSAQQFPDLHSELNLSSLELGDSALYFCASSVSPYTEAFFGQGTRLTVV.

This clone was observed a handful of times. This chain connects TRBV18 to TRBJ1-1; 7 bases are shared with TRBD1. Per germline, CDR1 KGHSH and CDR2 LQKENI. The CDR3 runs to 13 residues. The V and J ends lost 5 bases and 6 bases, in that order; junction bases with no gene match: 6. The DNA for the CDR3 is TGTGCCAGCTCAACCACCGGGACAGCTGAAGCTTTCTTT. This gives the protein CASSTTGTAEAFF.